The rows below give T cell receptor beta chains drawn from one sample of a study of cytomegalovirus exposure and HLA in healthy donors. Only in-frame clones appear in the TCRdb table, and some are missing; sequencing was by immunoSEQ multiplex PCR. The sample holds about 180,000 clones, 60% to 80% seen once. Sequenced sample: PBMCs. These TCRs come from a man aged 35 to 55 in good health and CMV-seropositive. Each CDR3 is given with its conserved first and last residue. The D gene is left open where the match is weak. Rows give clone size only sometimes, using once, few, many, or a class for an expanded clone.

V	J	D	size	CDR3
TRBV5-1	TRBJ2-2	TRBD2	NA	CASSLGLAGAATGELFF
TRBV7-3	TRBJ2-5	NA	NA	CASSLSGTETQYF
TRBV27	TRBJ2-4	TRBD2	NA	CATPRGLAGATSCSQYF
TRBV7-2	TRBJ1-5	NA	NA	CASSSSRQPQHF
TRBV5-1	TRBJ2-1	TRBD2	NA	CASSAPGLAAGSEQFF
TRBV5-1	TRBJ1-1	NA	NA	CASSPRSNTEAFF
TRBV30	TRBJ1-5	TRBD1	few	CAWNEKGAQPQHF
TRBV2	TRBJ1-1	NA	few	CASSTQGNTEAFF
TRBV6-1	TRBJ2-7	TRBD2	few	CASSEDEASGSYEQYF
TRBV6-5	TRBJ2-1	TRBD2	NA	CASSYSPAGVMFF
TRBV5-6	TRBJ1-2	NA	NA	CASSLGAATYGYTF
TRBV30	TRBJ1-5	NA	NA	CAWSVAAPNQPQHF
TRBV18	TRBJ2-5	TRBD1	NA	CASSPPRTGQETQYF
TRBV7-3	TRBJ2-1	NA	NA	CASSLGVSNEQFF
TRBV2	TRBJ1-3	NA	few	CASSGGVPGNTIYF
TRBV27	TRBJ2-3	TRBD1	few	CASSLLRAGGPDTQYF
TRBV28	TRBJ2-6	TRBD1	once	CASSPLTGIFSGANVLTF
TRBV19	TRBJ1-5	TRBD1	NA	CASSIGQAGQPQHF
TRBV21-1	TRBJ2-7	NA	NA	CASSVVPGTSGFYEQYF
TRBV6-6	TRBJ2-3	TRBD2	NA	CATRLAGGLQDTQYF
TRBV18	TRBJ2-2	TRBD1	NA	CASSPPGQGNTGELFF
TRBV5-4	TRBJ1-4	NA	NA	CASSMGAQNEKLFF
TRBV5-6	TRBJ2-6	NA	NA	CASRTPSSGANVLTF
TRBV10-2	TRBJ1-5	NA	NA	CASSVQGGQPQHF
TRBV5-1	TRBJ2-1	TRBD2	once	CASSLGLRAGGGEQFF
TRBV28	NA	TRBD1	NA	CASVTSGTGLYEQYF
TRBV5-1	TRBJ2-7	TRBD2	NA	CASSWTSGNSYEQYF
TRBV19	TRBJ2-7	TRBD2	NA	CASRGGAGGSYEQYF
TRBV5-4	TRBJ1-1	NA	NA	CASSPRGGETEAFF
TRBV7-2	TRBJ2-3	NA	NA	CASSLVRGTDTQYF
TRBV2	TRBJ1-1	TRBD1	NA	CASRDRGDEAFF
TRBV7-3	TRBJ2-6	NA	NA	CASSLNPPGTGANVLTF
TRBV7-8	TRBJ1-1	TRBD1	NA	CASSRDRYTEAFF
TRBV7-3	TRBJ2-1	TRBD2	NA	CASSLIPSGSPYNEQFF
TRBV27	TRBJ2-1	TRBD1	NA	CASSSNRDRAGIFVF
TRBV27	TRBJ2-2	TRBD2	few	CASSLGGSVTGELFF
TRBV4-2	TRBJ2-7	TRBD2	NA	CASSQNLAGSPYEQYF